This T cell receptor (beta chain) was identified in a study of blood T cell repertoires in COVID-19. Turning to the study itself: Sample material is recorded as cDNA or gDNA derived from T cells, B-cell-depleted T cells, or PBMCs.

Per the original methods: Reference gene primer amplification gave nucleated cell count estimates. The method was immunoSEQ multiplex PCR; TCRdb's version includes in-frame clones alone and lacks a portion of them. V, J and clone size were drawn from that table, and D and trimming were deduced from the DNA. The sample carries around 250,000 clones, approximately 86% recorded once. In germline, CDR1 is SGHRS, CDR2 YFSETQ. This CDR3 is built from 14 residues. V shed 5 bases and J 10 bases; nucleotides not matched to a gene: 11. The chain couples TRBV5-1 to TRBJ2-1; 8 positions agree with TRBD1. This TCR was sampled from a woman in her 50s who had recovered from COVID-19. The specimen sequenced was PBMCs or T cells enriched from blood (not recorded which). The DNA of the CDR3 is TGCGCCAGCAGAGGACAGGGAACGGCGTTGGAGCAGTTCTTC. This sequence encodes CASRGQGTALEQFF.